This T cell receptor beta chain was profiled in a study of graft-versus-host responses after intestinal transplantation. Study-level information: Grafts were multivisceral, liver-intestinal, or isolated intestinal. Following induction with anti-thymocyte globulin, all recipients were given tacrolimus and steroids for about three years.

The repertoire was sequenced with immunoSEQ multiplex PCR; TCRdb's copy has only in-frame clones and lacks some. The sample contains some 88,000 clones, about 93% of which appear only once. As to this clone: Its antigen is undetermined.

CDR3 size: 14 residues. V was cut by 4 bases and J by 0 bases, with 10 bases left in between. Germline lookup yields CDR1 SGHAT and CDR2 FQNNGV. The sequencing used unstimulated CD8+ T cells sorted from spleen or lymph node cells, collected before intestinal transplant. The chain carries TRBV11-2 and TRBJ2-7; possibly TRBD2 for D (5 bases). The TCR was taken from a human donor who received an intestinal transplant. The CDR3 region has the DNA TGTGCCAGCAGCTCCGGGAACAACTCCTACGAGCAGTACTTC. Translated: CASSSGNNSYEQYF. The variable domain in full, completed from reference TRBV11-2 and TRBJ2-7, reads EAGVAQSPRYKIIEKRQSVAFWCNPISGHATLYWYQQILGQGPKLLIQFQNNGVVDDSQLPKDRFSAERLKGVDSTLKIQPAKLEDSAVYLCASSSGNNSYEQYFGPGTRLTVT.